This TCR beta chain was captured in a study of cytotoxic CD8 clonotypes in ibrutinib-treated CLL. About the research overall: Responses: around 24 partial, 2 complete; after median roughly 68 months, around 15 stayed remitted, around 12 progressed.

A note on this clone: Its specificity is not known.

Assay used: immunoSEQ multiplex PCR; TCRdb lists only in-frame clones, some missing. Of roughly 14,000 clones listed, roughly 70% are singletons. General study points: An increase in clonality occurred at ibrutinib response, followed by a return toward baseline at progression. Clonotypes that were public were uncommon, and they contracted or stayed stable on treatment. Patients showed higher baseline clonality than age-matched healthy donors, and it tracked circulating CD8+ T-cell counts.

Germline V gene sequence: CDR1 SGHDT, CDR2 YYEEEE. The CDR3 runs to 13 residues. Losses at the gene ends were 4 bases for V and 5 bases for J; bases not matched to a gene: 4. This sample comprised PBMCs, obtained before ibrutinib treatment. The rearrangement joins TRBV5-6 to TRBJ2-7; 9 positions match TRBD1. The clonotype comes from a human donor with chronic lymphocytic leukemia. The CDR3 DNA reads as TGTGCCAGCAGCGCGACAGGGGGGCACGAGCAGTACTTC. It encodes CASSATGGHEQYF.